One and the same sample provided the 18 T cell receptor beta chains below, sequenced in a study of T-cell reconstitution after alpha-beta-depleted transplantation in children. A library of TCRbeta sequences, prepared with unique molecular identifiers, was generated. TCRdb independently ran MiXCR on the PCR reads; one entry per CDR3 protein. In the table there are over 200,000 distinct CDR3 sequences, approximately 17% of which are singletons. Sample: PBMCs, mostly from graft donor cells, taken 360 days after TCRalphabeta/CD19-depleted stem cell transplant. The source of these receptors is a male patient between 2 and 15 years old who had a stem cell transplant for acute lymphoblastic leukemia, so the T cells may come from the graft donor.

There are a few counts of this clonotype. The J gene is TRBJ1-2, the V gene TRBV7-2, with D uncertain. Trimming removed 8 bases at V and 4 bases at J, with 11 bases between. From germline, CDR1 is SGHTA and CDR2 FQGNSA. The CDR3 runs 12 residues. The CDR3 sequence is CASVRASYGYTF. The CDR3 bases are TGTGCCAGCGTACGAGCCTCCTATGGCTACACCTTC. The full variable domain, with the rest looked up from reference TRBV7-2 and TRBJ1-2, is GAGVSQSPSNKVTEKGKDVELRCDPISGHTALYWYRQSLGQGLEFLIYFQGNSAPDKSGLPSDRFSAERTGGSVSTLTIQRTQQEDSAVYLCASVRASYGYTFGSGTRLTVV.

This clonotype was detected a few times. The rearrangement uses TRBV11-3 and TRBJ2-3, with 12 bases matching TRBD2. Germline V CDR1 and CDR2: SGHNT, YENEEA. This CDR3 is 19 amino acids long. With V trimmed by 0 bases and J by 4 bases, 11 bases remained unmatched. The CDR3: CASSLDRLAGGHLADTQYF. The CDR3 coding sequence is TGTGCCAGCAGCTTAGATCGTCTAGCGGGGGGGCATTTAGCAGATACGCAGTATTTT.

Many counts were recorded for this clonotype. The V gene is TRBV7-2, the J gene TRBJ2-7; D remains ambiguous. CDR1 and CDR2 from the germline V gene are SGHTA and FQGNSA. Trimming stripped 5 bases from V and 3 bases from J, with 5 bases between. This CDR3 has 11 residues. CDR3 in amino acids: CASSPSYEQYF. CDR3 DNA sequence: TGTGCCAGCAGCCCGAGCTACGAGCAGTACTTC.

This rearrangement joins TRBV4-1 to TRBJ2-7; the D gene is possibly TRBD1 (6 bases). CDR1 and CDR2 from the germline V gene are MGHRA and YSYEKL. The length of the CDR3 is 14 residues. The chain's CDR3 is CWRRDTGLSYEQYF. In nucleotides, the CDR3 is TGCTGGCGCAGAGATACAGGGCTCTCCTACGAGCAGTACTTC.

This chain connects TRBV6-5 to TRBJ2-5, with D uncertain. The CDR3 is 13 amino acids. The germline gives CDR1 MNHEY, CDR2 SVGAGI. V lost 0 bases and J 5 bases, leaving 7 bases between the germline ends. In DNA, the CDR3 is TGTGCCAGCAGTTACTCAGGGCCTGAGACCCAGTACTTC. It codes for CASSYSGPETQYF.

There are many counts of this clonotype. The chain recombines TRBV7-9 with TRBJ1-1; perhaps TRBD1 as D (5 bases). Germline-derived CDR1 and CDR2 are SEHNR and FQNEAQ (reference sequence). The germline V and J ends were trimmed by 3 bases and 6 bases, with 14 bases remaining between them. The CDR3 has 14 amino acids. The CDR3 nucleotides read TGTGCCAGCAGCTTTGTCAAGGGGATCGCTGAAGCTTTCTTT. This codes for CASSFVKGIAEAFF. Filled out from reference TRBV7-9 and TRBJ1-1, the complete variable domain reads DTGVSQNPRHKITKRGQNVTFRCDPISEHNRLYWYRQTLGQGPEFLTYFQNEAQLEKSRLLSDRFSAERPKGSFSTLEIQRTEQGDSAMYLCASSFVKGIAEAFFGQGTRLTVV.

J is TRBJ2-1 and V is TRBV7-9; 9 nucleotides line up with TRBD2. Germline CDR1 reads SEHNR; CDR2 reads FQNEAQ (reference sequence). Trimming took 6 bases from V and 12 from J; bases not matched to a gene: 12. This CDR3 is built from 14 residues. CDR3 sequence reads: CASRIGTSSPAQFF. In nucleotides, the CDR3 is TGTGCCAGCAGGATCGGGACTAGCTCACCGGCGCAGTTCTTC.

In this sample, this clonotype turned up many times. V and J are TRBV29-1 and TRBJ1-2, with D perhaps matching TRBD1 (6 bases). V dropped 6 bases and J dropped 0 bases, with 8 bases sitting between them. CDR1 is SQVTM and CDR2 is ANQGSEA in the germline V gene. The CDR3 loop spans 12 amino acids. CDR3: CSVQGPNYGYTF. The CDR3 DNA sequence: TGCAGCGTCCAGGGGCCTAACTATGGCTACACCTTC.

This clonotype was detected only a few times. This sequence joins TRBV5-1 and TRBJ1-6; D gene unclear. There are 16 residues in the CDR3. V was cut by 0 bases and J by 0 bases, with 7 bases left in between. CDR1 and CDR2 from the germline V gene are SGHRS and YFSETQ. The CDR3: CASSLVAGSYNSPLHF. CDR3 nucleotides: TGCGCCAGCAGCTTGGTAGCGGGCTCCTATAATTCACCCCTCCACTTT.

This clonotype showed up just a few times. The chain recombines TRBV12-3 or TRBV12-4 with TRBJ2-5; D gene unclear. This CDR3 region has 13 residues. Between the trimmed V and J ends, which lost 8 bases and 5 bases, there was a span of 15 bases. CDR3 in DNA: TGTGCCAGCTGTGACAAACGTCGGGAGACCCAGTACTTC. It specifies CASCDKRRETQYF.

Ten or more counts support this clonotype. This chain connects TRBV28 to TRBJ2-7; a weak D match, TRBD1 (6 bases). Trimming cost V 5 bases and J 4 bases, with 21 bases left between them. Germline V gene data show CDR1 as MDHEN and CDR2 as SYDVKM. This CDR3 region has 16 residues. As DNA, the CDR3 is TGTGCCAGCAGTGCTGACAGGCCCCAGGGGATATACGAGCAGTACTTC. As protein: CASSADRPQGIYEQYF.

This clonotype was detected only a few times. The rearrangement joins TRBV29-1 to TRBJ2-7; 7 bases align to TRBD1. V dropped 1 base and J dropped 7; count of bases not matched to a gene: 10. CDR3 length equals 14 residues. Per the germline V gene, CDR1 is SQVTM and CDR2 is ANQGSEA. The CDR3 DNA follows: TGCAGCGTTGAAGGGATGACAGGGCGTTGGGAGCAGTACTTC. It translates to CSVEGMTGRWEQYF.

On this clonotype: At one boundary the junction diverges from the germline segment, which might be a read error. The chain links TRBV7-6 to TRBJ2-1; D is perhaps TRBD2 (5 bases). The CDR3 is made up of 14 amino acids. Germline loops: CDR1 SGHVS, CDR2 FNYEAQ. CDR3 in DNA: TGTACCAGCAGCTTGAGCGAGGGTAACAATGAGCAGTTCTTC. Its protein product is CTSSLSEGNNEQFF.

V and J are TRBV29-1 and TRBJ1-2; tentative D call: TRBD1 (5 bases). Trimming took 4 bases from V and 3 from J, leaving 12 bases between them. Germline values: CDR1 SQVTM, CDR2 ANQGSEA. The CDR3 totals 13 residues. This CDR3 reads CSVGVGEDYGYTF. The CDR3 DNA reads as TGCAGCGTTGGTGTAGGGGAGGACTATGGCTACACCTTC.

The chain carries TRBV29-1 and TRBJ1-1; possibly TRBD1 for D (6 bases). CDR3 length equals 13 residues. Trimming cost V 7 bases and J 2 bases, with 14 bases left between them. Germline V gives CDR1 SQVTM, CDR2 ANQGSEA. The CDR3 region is CSGRRDTNTEAFF. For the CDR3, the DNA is TGCAGCGGCCGCAGGGACACAAACACTGAAGCTTTCTTT.

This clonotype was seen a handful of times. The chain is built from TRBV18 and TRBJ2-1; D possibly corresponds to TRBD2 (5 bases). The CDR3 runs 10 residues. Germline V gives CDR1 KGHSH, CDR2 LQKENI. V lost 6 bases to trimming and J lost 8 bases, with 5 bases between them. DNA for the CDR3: TGTGCCAGCTCGAGGGATGAGCAGTTCTTC. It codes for CASSRDEQFF.

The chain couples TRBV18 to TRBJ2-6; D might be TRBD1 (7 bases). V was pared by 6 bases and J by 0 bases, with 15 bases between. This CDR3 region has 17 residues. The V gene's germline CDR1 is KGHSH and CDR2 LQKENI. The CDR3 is CASSAGQPNSGANVLTF. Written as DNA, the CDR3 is TGTGCCAGCTCCGCGGGACAGCCCAACTCTGGGGCCAACGTCCTGACTTTC.

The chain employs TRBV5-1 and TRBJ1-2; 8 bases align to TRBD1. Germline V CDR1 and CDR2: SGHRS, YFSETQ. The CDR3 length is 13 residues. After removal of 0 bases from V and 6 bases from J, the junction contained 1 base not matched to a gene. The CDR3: CASSLEQGDGYTF. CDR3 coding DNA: TGCGCCAGCAGCTTGGAACAGGGGGATGGCTACACCTTC.